This T cell receptor (beta chain) was retrieved from a study of T cells after yellow fever vaccination. Conversion of TCR transcripts into cDNA relied on 5'RACE template switching, which added a universal primer site and UMIs. MiXCR, run by TCRdb on the 5' RACE reads, gives a single entry per CDR3 protein. The sample records a few hundred thousand distinct CDR3 sequences, around 12% being singletons. V shed 6 bases and J 0 bases; nucleotides not matched to a gene: 10. From germline, CDR1 is KGHSH and CDR2 LQKENI. This CDR3 contains 16 residues. The clonotype was recovered from a man between 18 and 35 years old who received the YFV17D yellow fever vaccine. The sequencing used CD4+ T cells sorted from PBMCs, collected 15 days after the yellow fever booster vaccination. The chain combines TRBV18 with TRBJ1-1; 7 nucleotides match TRBD1. The CDR3 DNA reads as TGTGCCAGCTCCGAGCGACAGGGAACTATGAACACTGAAGCTTTCTTT. It yields the protein CASSERQGTMNTEAFF.